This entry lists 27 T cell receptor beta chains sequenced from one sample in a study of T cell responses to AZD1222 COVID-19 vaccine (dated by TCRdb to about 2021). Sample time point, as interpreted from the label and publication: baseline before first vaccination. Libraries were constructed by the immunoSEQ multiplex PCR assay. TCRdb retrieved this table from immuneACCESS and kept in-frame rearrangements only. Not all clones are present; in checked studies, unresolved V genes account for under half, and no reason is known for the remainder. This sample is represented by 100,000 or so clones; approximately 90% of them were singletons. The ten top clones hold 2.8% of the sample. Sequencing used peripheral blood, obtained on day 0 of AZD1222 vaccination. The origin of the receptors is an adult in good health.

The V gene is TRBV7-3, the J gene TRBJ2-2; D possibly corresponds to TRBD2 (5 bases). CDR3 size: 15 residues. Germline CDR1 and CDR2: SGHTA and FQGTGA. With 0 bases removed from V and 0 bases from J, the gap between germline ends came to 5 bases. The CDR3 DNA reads TGTGCCAGCAGCTTAACTAGCGCGAACACCGGGGAGCTGTTTTTT. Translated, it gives CASSLTSANTGELFF.

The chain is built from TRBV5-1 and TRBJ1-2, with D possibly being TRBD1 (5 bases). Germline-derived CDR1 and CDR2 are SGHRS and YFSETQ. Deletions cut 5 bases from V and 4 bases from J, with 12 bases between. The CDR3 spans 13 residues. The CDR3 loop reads CASRRDGPYGYTF. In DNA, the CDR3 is TGCGCCAGCAGACGGGACGGTCCCTATGGCTACACCTTC.

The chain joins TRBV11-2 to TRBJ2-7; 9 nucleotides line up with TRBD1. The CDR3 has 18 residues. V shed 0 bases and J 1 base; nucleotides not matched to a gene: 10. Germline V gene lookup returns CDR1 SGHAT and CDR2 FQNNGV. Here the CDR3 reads CASSLDARDRVISYEQYF. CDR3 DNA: TGTGCCAGCAGCTTAGACGCCCGGGACAGGGTGATATCCTACGAGCAGTACTTC.

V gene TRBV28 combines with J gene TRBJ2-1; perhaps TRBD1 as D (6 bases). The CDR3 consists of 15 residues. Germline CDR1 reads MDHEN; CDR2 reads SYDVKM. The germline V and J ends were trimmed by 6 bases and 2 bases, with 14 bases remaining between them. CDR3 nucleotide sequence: TGTGCCAGCAGGTTTCAGGGGCTTACCTACAATGAGCAGTTCTTC. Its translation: CASRFQGLTYNEQFF.

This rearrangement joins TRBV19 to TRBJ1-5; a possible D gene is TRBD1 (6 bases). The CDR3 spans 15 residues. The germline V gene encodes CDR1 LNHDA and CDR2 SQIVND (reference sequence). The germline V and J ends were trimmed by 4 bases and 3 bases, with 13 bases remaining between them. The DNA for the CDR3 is TGTGCCAGTAGTAGAACGGACAGTTACAATCAGCCCCAGCATTTT. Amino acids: CASSRTDSYNQPQHF.

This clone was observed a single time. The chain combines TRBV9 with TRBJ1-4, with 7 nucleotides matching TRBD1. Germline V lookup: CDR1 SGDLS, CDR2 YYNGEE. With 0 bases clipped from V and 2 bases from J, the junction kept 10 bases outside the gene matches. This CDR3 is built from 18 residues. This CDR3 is CASSVAIGGRATNEKLFF. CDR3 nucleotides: TGTGCCAGCAGCGTAGCTATAGGGGGCAGAGCGACTAATGAAAAACTGTTTTTT.

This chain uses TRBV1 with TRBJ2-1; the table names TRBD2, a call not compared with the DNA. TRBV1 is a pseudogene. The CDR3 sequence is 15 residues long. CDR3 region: CTSSQDPSGIDEQFF. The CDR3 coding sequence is TGCACCAGCAGCCAAGATCCTAGCGGGATTGATGAGCAGTTCTTC.

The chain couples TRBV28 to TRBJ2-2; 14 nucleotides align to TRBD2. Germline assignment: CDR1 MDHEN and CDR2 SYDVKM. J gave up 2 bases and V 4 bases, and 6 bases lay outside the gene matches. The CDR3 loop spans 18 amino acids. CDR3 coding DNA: TGTGCCAGCAGTTCGGGACTAGCGGGAGACCGAAACACCGGGGAGCTGTTTTTT. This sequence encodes CASSSGLAGDRNTGELFF.

This CDR3 reads CASSFLSYEQYF. In nucleotides, the CDR3 is TGTGCCAGCAGTTTTCTTTCCTACGAGCAGTACTTC. The chain recombines TRBV12-3 or TRBV12-4 with TRBJ2-7; the D is unclear. Trimming took off 3 bases at V and 1 base at J, with 4 bases between the two ends. The CDR3 extends over 12 amino acids.

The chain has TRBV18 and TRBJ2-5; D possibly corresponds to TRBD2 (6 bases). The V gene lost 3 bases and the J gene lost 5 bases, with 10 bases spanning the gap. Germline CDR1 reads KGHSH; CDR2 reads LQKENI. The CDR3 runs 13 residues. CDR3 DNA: TGTGCCAGCTCACCTAACCGGGGGGAGACCCAGTACTTC. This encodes CASSPNRGETQYF. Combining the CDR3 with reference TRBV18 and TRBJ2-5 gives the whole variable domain NAGVMQNPRHLVRRRGQEARLRCSPMKGHSHVYWYRQLPEEGLKFMVYLQKENIIDESGMPKERFSAEFPKEGPSILRIQQVVRGDSAAYFCASSPNRGETQYFGPGTRLLVL.

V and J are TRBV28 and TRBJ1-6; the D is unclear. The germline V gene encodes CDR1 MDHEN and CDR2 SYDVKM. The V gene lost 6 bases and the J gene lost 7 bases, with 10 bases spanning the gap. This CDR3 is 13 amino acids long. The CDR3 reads CASSITVNSPLHF. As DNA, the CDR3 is TGTGCCAGCAGCATCACAGTGAATTCACCCCTCCACTTT. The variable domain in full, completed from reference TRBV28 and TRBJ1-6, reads DVKVTQSSRYLVKRTGEKVFLECVQDMDHENMFWYRQDPGLGLRLIYFSYDVKMKEKGDIPEGYSVSREKKERFSLILESASTNQTSMYLCASSITVNSPLHFGNGTRLTVT.

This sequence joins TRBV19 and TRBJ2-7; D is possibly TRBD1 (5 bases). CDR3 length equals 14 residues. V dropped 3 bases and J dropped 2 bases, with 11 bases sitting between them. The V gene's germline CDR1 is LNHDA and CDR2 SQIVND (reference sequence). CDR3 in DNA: TGTGCCAGTAGTATTGGGGCCTTAACCTACGAGCAGTACTTC. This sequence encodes CASSIGALTYEQYF.

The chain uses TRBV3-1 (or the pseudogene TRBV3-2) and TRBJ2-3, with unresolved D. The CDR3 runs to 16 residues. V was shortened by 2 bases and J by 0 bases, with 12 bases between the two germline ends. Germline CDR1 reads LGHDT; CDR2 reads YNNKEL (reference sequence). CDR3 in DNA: TGTGCCAGCAGCCAAAATCCCTCCGGGAGCACAGATACGCAGTATTTT. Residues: CASSQNPSGSTDTQYF.

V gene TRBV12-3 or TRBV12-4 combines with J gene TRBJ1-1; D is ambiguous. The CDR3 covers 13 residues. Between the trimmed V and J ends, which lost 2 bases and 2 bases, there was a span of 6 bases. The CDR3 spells CASSLSTNTEAFF. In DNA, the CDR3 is TGTGCCAGCAGTTTAAGTACAAACACTGAAGCTTTCTTT.

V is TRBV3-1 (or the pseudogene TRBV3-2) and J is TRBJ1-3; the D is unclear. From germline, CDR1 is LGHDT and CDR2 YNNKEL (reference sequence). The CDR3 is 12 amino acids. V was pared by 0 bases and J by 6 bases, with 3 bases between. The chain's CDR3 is CASSQEENTIYF. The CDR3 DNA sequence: TGTGCCAGCAGCCAAGAGGAAAACACCATATATTTT.

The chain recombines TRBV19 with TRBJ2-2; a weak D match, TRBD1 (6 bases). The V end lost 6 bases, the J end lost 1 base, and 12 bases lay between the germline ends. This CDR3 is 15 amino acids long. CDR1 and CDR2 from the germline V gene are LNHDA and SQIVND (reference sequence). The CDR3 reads CASSWGRGNTGELFF. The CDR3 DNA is TGTGCCAGTAGCTGGGGCAGGGGGAACACCGGGGAGCTGTTTTTT.

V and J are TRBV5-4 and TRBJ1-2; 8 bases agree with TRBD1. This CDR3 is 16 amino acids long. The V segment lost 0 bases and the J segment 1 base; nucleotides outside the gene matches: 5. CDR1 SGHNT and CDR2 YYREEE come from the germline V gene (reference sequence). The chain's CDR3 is CASSLDMGQDNYGYTF. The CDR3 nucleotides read TGTGCCAGCAGCTTGGATATGGGACAGGATAACTATGGCTACACCTTC.

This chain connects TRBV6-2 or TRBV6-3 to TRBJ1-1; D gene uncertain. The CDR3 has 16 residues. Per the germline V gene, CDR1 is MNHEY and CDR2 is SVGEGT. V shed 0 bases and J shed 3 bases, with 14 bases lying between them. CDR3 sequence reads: CASSYSYSRPDTEAFF. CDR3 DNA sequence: TGTGCCAGCAGTTACTCGTACAGTAGGCCAGACACTGAAGCTTTCTTT.

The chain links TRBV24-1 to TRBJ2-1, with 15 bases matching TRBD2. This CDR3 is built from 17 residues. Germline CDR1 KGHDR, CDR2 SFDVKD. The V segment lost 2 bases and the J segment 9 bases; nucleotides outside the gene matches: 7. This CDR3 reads CATSDWTSGRAYGEQFF. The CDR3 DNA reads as TGTGCCACCAGTGATTGGACTAGCGGGAGGGCCTATGGTGAGCAGTTCTTC.

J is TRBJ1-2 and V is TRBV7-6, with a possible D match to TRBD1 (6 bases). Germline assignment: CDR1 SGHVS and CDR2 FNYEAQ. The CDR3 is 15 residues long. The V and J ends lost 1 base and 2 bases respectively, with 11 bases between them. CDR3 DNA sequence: TGTGCCAGCAGCTTAGTGACAAGGGGGAACTATGGCTACACCTTC. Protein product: CASSLVTRGNYGYTF.

The chain's CDR3 is CASSPGLAESYEQYF. In DNA form, the CDR3 reads TGTGCCAGCAGCCCGGGACTAGCTGAGTCCTACGAGCAGTACTTC. The J gene is TRBJ2-7, the V gene TRBV9; 9 nucleotides line up with TRBD2. Germline-derived CDR1 and CDR2 are SGDLS and YYNGEE. There are 15 residues in the CDR3. V lost 4 bases, J lost 1 base, and 6 bases stayed unmatched.

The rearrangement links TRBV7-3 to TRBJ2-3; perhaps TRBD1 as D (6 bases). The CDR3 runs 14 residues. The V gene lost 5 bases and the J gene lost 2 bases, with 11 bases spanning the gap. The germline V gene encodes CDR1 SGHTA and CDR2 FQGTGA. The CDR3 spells CASSLRDITDTQYF. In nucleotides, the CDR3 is TGTGCCAGCAGCCTCCGGGACATCACAGATACGCAGTATTTT.

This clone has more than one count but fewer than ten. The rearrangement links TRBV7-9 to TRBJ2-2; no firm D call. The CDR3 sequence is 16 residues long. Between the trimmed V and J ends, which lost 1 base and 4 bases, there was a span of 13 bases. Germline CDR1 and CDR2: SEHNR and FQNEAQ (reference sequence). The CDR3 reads CASSLGVGSSTGELFF. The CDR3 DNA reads TGTGCCAGCAGCTTAGGGGTCGGCAGCAGCACCGGGGAGCTGTTTTTT.

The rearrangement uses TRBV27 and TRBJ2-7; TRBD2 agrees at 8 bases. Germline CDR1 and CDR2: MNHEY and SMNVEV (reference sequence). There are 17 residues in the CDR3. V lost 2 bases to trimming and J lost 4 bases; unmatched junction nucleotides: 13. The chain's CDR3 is CASSLRRAGVSPYEQYF. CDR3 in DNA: TGTGCCAGCAGTTTAAGAAGAGCGGGAGTGTCCCCTTACGAGCAGTACTTC.

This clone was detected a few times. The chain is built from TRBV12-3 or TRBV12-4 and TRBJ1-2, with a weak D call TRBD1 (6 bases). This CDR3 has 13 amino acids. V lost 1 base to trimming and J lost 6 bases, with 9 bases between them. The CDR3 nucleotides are TGTGCCAGCAGTTTAGGGGGGGCGGATGGCTACACCTTC. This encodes CASSLGGADGYTF.

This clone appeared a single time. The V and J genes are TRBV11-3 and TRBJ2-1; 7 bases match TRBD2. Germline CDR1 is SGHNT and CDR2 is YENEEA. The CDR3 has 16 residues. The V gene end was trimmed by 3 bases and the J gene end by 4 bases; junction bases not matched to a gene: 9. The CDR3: CASSFGSAGAYNEQFF. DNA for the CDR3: TGTGCCAGCAGCTTTGGGTCCGCGGGAGCATACAATGAGCAGTTCTTC.

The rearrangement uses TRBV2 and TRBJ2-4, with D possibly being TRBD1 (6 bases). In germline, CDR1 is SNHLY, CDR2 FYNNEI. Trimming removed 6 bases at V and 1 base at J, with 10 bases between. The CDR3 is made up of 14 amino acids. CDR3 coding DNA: TGTGCCAGCAGACAGGGTTTTGCCAAAAACATTCAGTACTTC. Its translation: CASRQGFAKNIQYF.